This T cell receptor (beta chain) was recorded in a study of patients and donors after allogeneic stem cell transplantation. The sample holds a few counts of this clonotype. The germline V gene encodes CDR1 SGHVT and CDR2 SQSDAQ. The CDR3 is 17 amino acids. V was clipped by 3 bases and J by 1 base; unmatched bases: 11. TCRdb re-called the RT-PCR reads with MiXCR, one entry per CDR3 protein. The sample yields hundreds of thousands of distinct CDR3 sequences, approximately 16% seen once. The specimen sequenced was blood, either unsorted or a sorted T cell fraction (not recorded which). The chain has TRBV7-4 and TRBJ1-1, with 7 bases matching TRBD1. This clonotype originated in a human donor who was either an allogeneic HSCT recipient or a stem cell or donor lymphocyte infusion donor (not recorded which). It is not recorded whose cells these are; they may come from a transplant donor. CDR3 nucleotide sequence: TGTGCCAGCAGCTTGGGGTTACCGGACAGGAAGAACACTGAAGCTTTCTTT. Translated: CASSLGLPDRKNTEAFF. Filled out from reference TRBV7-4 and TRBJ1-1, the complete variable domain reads GAGVSQSPRYKVAKRGRDVALRCDSISGHVTLYWYRQTLGQGSEVLTYSQSDAQRDKSGRPSGRFSAERPERSVSTLKIQRTEQGDSAVYLCASSLGLPDRKNTEAFFGQGTRLTVV.